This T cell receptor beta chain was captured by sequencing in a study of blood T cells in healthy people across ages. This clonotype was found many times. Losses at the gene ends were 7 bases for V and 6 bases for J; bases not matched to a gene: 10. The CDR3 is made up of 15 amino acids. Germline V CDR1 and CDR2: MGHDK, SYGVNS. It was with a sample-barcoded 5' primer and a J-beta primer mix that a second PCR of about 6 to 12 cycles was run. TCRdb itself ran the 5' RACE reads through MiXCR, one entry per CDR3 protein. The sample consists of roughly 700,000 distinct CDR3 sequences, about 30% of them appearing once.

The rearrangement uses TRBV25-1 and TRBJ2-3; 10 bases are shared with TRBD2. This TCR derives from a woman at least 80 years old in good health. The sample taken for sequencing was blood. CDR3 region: CASTRRSSGGDTQYF. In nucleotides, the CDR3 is TGTGCCAGCACCCGAAGGTCTAGCGGGGGTGATACGCAGTATTTT.